This TCR beta chain comes out of a study of T cells in Graves' hyperthyroidism and ophthalmopathy. About the research overall: Peripheral blood sampling occurred at initial diagnosis, before any treatment.

For this clonotype: Antigen specificity is unknown.

Study-wide findings and caveats: Blood also showed most of the thyroid clonotypes that were expanded above 0.001.

The CDR3 spans 15 residues. Germline trimming cut 10 bases from V and 4 bases from J; bases unmatched to any gene: 13. Germline V gives CDR1 SNHLY, CDR2 FYNNEI. TCR beta CDR3 regions were amplified from RNA transcripts. Primed by the HTBI set, a first-round RT-PCR was run on the TCR CDR3. TCRdb called the multiplex PCR reads again in MiXCR, with one record for every CDR3 protein. The sample consists of 250,000 to 400,000 distinct CDR3 sequences, roughly 15% of them appearing once. The sample consisted of blood. The chain links TRBV2 to TRBJ2-1; 7 positions match TRBD1. This receptor was identified in a woman in her 40s with Graves' ophthalmopathy. The CDR3 is CATSREQGSYNEQFF. The CDR3 DNA follows: TGTGCCACCAGCAGAGAACAGGGGTCATACAATGAGCAGTTCTTC.